This T cell receptor beta chain was observed in a study of spatial heterogeneity in lung cancer. Broader study findings: Blood contained ubiquitous expanded tumor TCRs more at resection than at follow-up.

The CDR3 has 15 residues. V lost 6 bases and J lost 1; bases outside the gene matches: 6. Germline assignment: CDR1 LNHDA and CDR2 SQIVND (reference sequence). This sample's time point: sample taken at primary tumor resection. No cells were sorted before sequencing. The whole RNA sequenced was extracted from tumor, nontumor lung or frozen PBMC. The cohort: 65 to 80 early-stage, untreated non-small cell lung cancer patients. This clonotype has ten or more counts. Its cognate antigen is unknown. This beta chain is a stray sequence in a library constructed for alpha chains; its clone size is not meaningful. TCR cDNA molecules each had a unique molecular identifier. TCRdb re-derived calls from the 5' RACE reads in MiXCR, one entry per CDR3 protein. The repertoire holds 13,000 or so distinct CDR3 sequences, with 3% to 4% as singletons.

J is TRBJ2-3 and V is TRBV19, with TRBD2 identical over 8 bases. This TCR was recovered from a male donor with early-stage non-small cell lung cancer. The input for sequencing was PBMCs, taken at surgery. This CDR3 reads CASRLAGGGTDTQYF. CDR3 DNA sequence: TGTGCCAGTAGATTGGCGGGAGGTGGCACAGATACGCAGTATTTT.